This T cell receptor (beta chain) came from a study of response to subunit inactivated influenza vaccine (dated by TCRdb to between 2018 and 2020). Background on the whole study: Deep quantitative T cell receptor repertoire profiling was used in the study to track responses to a trivalent subunit inactivated influenza vaccine.

V lost 6 bases and J lost 5 bases, and the count of bases not matched to a germline gene is 5. There are 14 amino acids in the CDR3, from cysteine to phenylalanine inclusive. Only the CDR3 DNA stays, 42 bases, in frame from base 1. What the work shows at the level of the full study, not this receptor alone: The authors proposed that each seasonal influenza vaccination may bring in only a limited number of new T cells.

The method was RT-PCR. This sample was sequenced with an Illumina HiSeq 2500. TCRdb trimmed public reads at Q25 via fastp, called clones via MiXCR and kept in-frame beta chains. Rows with one shared CDR3 protein collapse into an entry with the most common genes and DNA. In all, the sample holds about 800,000 distinct CDR3 sequences, and 21% of those were seen once. The ten top clones hold roughly 10% of the sample. This clonotype was detected a few times. It has no known antigen specificity. A much larger clone differs by one base, so this may be a read error. Recombination joined TRBV12-3 or TRBV12-4 with TRBJ2-1, with 9 central nucleotides matching TRBD2. Sequences were derived from PBMCs from blood, sampled around 5 days after vaccination. The TCR originated in a man between 45 and 60 years old who received an inactivated influenza vaccine. Donor details come from another sample of the same person, matched by shared clones. The CDR3 region has the sequence CASSPTSGNNEQFF. The base sequence is TGTGCCAGCAGCCCGACTAGCGGAAACAATGAGCAGTTCTTC.